This TCR beta chain was sequenced in a study of blood T cells in healthy people across ages. Study results and limitations: PBMCs that were unsorted prevented a conclusive naive versus antigen-experienced comparison. Naive T cell percentage showed a strong correlation with the diversity of TCR beta.

In the case of this clonotype: Its matching antigen is unknown.

A sample-barcoded 5' primer and a J-beta primer mix were used in a second PCR of about 7 to 12 cycles. Carrying 12 random nucleotides, a template-switch adaptor labeled each individual cDNA molecule. In TCRdb, the 5' RACE reads were re-called with MiXCR into one record per CDR3 protein. The sample contains approximately 780,000 distinct CDR3 sequences, roughly 26% of which appear only once. The CDR3 loop spans 17 amino acids. Germline trimming cut 1 base from V and 8 bases from J; bases unmatched to any gene: 12. Germline CDR1 LGHDT, CDR2 YNNKEL (reference sequence). Donor samples were obtained from healthy Caucasian individuals from Russia, aged 6 to 90. Separately, the same data were catalogued under a study of T cells of mothers and their children.

The material sequenced was blood. The rearrangement uses TRBV3-1 and TRBJ1-4; 8 bases line up with TRBD1. This clonotype originated in a boy younger than 18 in good health. CDR3 coding DNA: TGTGCCAGCAGCCAAGTAACCCTCGGACAGGGAATAGAAAAACTGTTTTTT. It yields the protein CASSQVTLGQGIEKLFF.